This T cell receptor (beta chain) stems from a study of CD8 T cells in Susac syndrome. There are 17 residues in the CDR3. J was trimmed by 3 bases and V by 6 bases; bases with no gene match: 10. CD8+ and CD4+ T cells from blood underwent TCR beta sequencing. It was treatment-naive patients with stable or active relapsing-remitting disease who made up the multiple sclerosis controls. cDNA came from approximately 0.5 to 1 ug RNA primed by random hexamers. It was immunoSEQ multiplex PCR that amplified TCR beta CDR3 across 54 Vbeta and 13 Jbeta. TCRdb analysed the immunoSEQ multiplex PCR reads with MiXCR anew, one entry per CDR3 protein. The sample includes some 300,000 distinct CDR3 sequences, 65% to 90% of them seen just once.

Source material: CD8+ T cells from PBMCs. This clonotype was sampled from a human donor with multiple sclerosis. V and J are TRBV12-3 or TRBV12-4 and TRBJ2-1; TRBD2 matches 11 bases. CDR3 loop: CASRLGLAVTYYNEQFF. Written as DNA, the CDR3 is TGTGCCAGCAGATTGGGACTAGCGGTGACCTACTACAATGAGCAGTTCTTC.